The 2 T cell receptor beta chains given below trace back to one sample, sequenced in a study of blood T cell repertoires in COVID-19. Measured with immunoSEQ multiplex PCR; TCRdb has only the in-frame clones, and not every one. The table shows 200,000 to 250,000 clones, with 86% occurring only once. Sequencing was performed on peripheral blood. All receptors come from a man older than 75 with acute or convalescent COVID-19.

The V and J genes are TRBV5-4 and TRBJ2-7, with 9 bases identical to TRBD2. Germline V CDR1 and CDR2: SGHNT, YYREEE (reference sequence). The V gene end was trimmed by 4 bases and the J gene end by 4 bases; junction bases not matched to a gene: 12. This CDR3 spans 16 amino acids. Here the CDR3 reads CASSRPGGGAKYEQYF. In DNA form, the CDR3 reads TGTGCCAGCAGCCGACCGGGCGGGGGGGCCAAATACGAGCAGTACTTC.

The chain couples TRBV6-5 to TRBJ2-3, with 9 bases matching TRBD2. Germline CDR1 and CDR2: MNHEY and SVGAGI. The length of the CDR3 is 15 residues. J lost 3 bases, V lost 5 bases, and 6 bases had no gene match. The CDR3 protein is CASSPGTSSTDTQYF. The CDR3 DNA reads TGTGCCAGCAGTCCCGGGACTAGCAGTACAGATACGCAGTATTTT.